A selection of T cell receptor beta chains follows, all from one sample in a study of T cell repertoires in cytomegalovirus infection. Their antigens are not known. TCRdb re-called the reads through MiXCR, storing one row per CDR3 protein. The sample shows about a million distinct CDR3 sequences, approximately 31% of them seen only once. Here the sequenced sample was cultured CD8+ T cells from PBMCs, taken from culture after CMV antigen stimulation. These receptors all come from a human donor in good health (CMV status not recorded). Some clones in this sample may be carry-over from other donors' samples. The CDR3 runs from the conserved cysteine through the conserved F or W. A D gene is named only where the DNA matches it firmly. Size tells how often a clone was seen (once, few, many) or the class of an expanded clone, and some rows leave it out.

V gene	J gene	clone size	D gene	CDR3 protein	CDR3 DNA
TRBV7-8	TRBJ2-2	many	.	CASSSRRGLTGELFF	TGTGCCAGCAGCAGCCGTCGCGGGCTCACCGGGGAGCTGTTTTTT
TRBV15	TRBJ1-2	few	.	CATSPQRAANVYGYTF	TGTGCCACCAGCCCTCAGCGGGCAGCTAATGTCTATGGCTACACCTTC
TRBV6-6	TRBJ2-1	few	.	CASSYGGRNNEQFF	TGTGCCAGCAGTTACGGGGGGAGGAATAATGAGCAGTTCTTC
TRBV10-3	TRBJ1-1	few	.	CAISDAGAEAFF	TGTGCCATCAGTGATGCAGGAGCAGAAGCTTTCTTT
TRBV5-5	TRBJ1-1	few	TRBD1	CASSWTGFGTEAFF	TGTGCCAGCAGCTGGACAGGGTTCGGCACTGAAGCTTTCTTT
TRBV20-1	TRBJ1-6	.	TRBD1	CSARVSGGNSPLHF	TGCAGTGCTAGAGTCTCAGGGGGAAATTCGCCCCTCCACTTT
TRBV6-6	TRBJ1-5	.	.	CASSYALGSNQPQHF	TGTGCCAGCAGTTACGCCCTAGGGAGCAATCAGCCCCAGCATTTT
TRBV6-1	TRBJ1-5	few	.	CASLDGISNQPQHF	TGTGCCAGCTTGGACGGGATTAGCAATCAGCCCCAGCATTTT
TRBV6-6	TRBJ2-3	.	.	CAASIGVGDTQYF	TGTGCGGCCTCGATCGGGGTCGGAGATACGCAGTATTTT
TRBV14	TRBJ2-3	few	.	CASSQEYSYLSTDTQYF	TGTGCCAGCAGCCAAGAGTACAGCTACTTGAGCACAGATACGCAGTATTTT
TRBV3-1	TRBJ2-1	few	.	CASSQDLAEDNEQFF	TGTGCCAGCAGCCAAGATCTTGCGGAGGACAATGAGCAGTTCTTC
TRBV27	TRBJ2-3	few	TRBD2	CASTGAGGFDEDTQYF	TGTGCCAGCACGGGAGCGGGGGGGTTCGACGAGGATACGCAGTATTTT
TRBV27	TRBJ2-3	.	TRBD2	CASKRTSGGVTDTQYF	TGTGCCAGCAAAAGGACTAGCGGGGGGGTGACAGATACGCAGTATTTT
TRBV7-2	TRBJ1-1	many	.	CASSLPGPRSLNTEAFF	TGTGCCAGCAGCTTACCGGGGCCTCGGAGCTTGAACACTGAAGCTTTCTTT
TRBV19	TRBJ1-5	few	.	CATSPYSNQPQHF	TGTGCCACAAGTCCCTATAGCAATCAGCCCCAGCATTTT
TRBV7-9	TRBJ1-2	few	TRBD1	CASSSVIAGTGGYGYTF	TGTGCCAGCAGCTCAGTCATAGCTGGGACAGGGGGCTATGGCTACACCTTC
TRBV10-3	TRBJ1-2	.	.	CAISESFGQFPLDSYGYTF	TGTGCCATCAGTGAGTCGTTTGGACAGTTCCCTTTGGATTCCTATGGCTACACCTTC
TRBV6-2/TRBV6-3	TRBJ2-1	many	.	CASSSETYYNEQFF	TGTGCCAGCAGCAGTGAAACCTACTACAATGAGCAGTTCTTC
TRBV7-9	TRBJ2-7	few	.	CASSPDPDRSPYEQYF	TGTGCCAGCAGCCCCGACCCGGACCGTTCTCCCTACGAGCAGTACTTC
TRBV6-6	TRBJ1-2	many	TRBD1	CASIQGVLRIQGADYGYTF	TGTGCCAGCATCCAGGGGGTTCTCCGTATACAGGGGGCGGACTATGGCTACACCTTC
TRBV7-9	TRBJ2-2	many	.	CASSHVGYTGELFF	TGTGCCAGCAGTCATGTGGGGTACACCGGGGAGCTGTTTTTT
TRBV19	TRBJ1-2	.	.	CATLAPPLYGYTF	TGTGCCACCCTTGCCCCACCGCTCTATGGCTACACCTTC
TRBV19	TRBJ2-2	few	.	CASSAGLTNTGELFF	TGTGCCAGTAGTGCGGGACTCACCAATACCGGGGAGCTGTTTTTT
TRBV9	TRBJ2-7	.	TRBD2	CASSVTSHSSYEQYF	TGTGCCAGCAGCGTGACTAGCCACAGCTCCTACGAGCAGTACTTC
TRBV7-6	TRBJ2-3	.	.	CANSLRTSEGADTQYF	TGTGCCAACAGCTTACGGACTTCAGAGGGCGCAGATACGCAGTATTTT
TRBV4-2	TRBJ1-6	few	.	CASSQDGPLTRGYSPLHF	TGTGCCAGCAGCCAAGATGGTCCTCTGACCCGGGGATACTCACCCCTCCACTTT
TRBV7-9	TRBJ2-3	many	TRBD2	CASSPAGADTQYF	TGTGCCAGCAGCCCAGCGGGGGCAGATACGCAGTATTTT
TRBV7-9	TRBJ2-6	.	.	CASSFPTSGANVLTF	TGTGCCAGCAGCTTTCCCACCTCTGGGGCCAACGTCCTGACTTTC
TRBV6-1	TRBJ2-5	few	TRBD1	CASSGFIGTGVETQYF	TGTGCCAGCAGTGGTTTCATCGGGACAGGGGTAGAGACCCAGTACTTC
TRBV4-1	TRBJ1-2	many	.	CASSQDDRSYYGYTF	TGCGCCAGCAGCCAAGATGACAGAAGCTACTATGGCTACACCTTC
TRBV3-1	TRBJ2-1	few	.	CASSQEGGASLASSYNEQFF	TGTGCCAGCAGCCAAGAGGGGGGGGCCTCACTAGCGAGCTCCTACAATGAGCAGTTCTTC
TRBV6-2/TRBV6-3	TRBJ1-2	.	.	CASSYRARLNYGYTF	TGTGCCAGCAGTTACCGCGCCAGGCTTAACTATGGCTACACCTTC
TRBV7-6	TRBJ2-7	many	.	CASSLKVTFSSYEQYF	TGTGCCAGCAGCTTAAAGGTGACCTTTAGCTCCTACGAGCAGTACTTC